This T cell receptor beta chain was sequenced during a study of T-cell reconstitution after alpha-beta-depleted transplantation in children. It was with unique molecular identifiers that the TCRbeta library was prepared. TCRdb reprocessed the PCR reads via MiXCR and lists one record per CDR3 protein. Among 200,000 or so distinct CDR3 sequences, approximately 6.9% were seen once, and the ten largest hold approximately 6%. The V end was cut by 0 bases, the J end by 1 base, with 9 bases between. Germline CDR1 is DFQATT and CDR2 is SNEGSKA (reference sequence). This CDR3 is built from 15 residues. This clonotype came up many times. Its cognate antigen is unknown. The study, taken as a whole, reports: The authors attributed T-cell counts and diversity one year after transplant mostly to newly produced T cells. Several hundred graft clones that had expanded were reportedly the source of alpha-beta T cells about two months after transplant. Certain patients had high TCRbeta diversity at day 60, and it came from recipient T cells and thymic progenitors that survived.

The source is a boy aged 2-15 years with acute lymphoblastic leukemia, due to receive a stem cell transplant. The sequencing used PBMCs, collected before TCRalphabeta/CD19-depleted stem cell transplant. The rearrangement links TRBV20-1 to TRBJ2-2, with D hard to call. CDR3 bases: TGCAGTGCTAGAGATGATTGGGAGAACACCGGGGAGCTGTTTTTT. Amino acid sequence: CSARDDWENTGELFF.